This TCR beta chain was documented in a study of somatic mutations in cytotoxic T cells in rheumatoid arthritis. Study findings and constraints: Rising age went with increasing CD8+ clonality in rheumatoid arthritis patients; healthy controls showed no such increase. Nobody knew which antigens the expanded CD8+ clones targeted. No correction for multiple comparisons was applied to the slight TRBV07 underrepresentation in rheumatoid arthritis patients.

This clone counts as large. No antigen is known for it. Libraries were prepared by immunoSEQ multiplex PCR; TCRdb keeps only in-frame clonotypes and omits some of them. Among 6,800 or so clones listed, 75% to 90% were seen once. CDR1 MNHEY and CDR2 SMNVEV come from the germline V gene (reference sequence). The V and J ends lost 5 bases and 4 bases, in that order; junction bases with no gene match: 15. This CDR3 region has 17 residues. The receptor comes from a man in his forties with rheumatoid arthritis. Specimen: CD8+ T cells sorted from blood. The chain employs TRBV27 and TRBJ2-3, with 7 bases aligning to TRBD2. This CDR3 reads CASSGLGVGGPPDTQYF. CDR3 DNA: TGTGCCAGCAGTGGACTAGGCGTCGGAGGTCCCCCAGATACGCAGTATTTT.